Below are 20 T cell receptor beta chains sequenced from a single sample in a study of CD8 T cells in Susac syndrome. With random hexamers, reverse transcription was performed on about 0.5 to 1 ug of RNA. Each CDR3 protein is one row after TCRdb ran MiXCR on the immunoSEQ multiplex PCR reads. Among under 150,000 distinct CDR3 sequences listed, roughly 94% were seen once. The sequencing input was CD4+ T cells from PBMCs. These receptor sequences come from a human donor with Susac syndrome.

This chain uses TRBV28 with TRBJ1-1; unclear D gene. This CDR3 spans 13 amino acids. Looked up from germline, CDR1 is MDHEN and CDR2 is SYDVKM. Trimming cost V 5 bases and J 0 bases, with 7 bases left between them. The CDR3: CASSGSLNTEAFF. DNA of the CDR3: TGTGCCAGCAGTGGGTCCCTGAACACTGAAGCTTTCTTT.

The chain links TRBV5-6 to TRBJ2-2; D remains unclear. Trimming stripped 1 base from V and 9 bases from J, with 10 bases between. The CDR3 has 13 residues. From germline, CDR1 is SGHDT and CDR2 YYEEEE. CDR3 residues: CASSLPRRRELFF. The CDR3 bases are TGTGCCAGCAGCTTGCCTCGCAGGCGGGAGCTGTTTTTT.

The rearrangement links TRBV20-1 to TRBJ2-7, with D possibly being TRBD2 (7 bases). With 6 bases removed from V and 3 bases from J, the gap between germline ends came to 27 bases. CDR3 length: 17 residues. In germline, CDR1 is DFQATT, CDR2 SNEGSKA (reference sequence). CDR3 sequence: CSAHAPWGGQSIYEQYF. In DNA form, the CDR3 reads TGCAGTGCCCACGCTCCCTGGGGGGGACAATCGATCTACGAGCAGTACTTC.

This chain uses TRBV6-4 with TRBJ1-5; D remains unclear. The CDR3 extends over 13 amino acids. Germline values: CDR1 MRHNA, CDR2 SNTAGT. Trimming took 4 bases from V and 4 from J, leaving 8 bases between them. The CDR3 nucleotides are TGTGCCAGCAGTGTTGAAGAGAATCAGCCCCAGCATTTT. Translating gives CASSVEENQPQHF.

The V and J genes are TRBV5-1 and TRBJ2-1; 8 bases are shared with TRBD2. Trimming removed 0 bases from V and 4 bases from J; junction bases left unmatched: 3. The CDR3 covers 15 residues. Germline CDR1 is SGHRS and CDR2 is YFSETQ. The DNA of the CDR3 is TGCGCCAGCAGCTTGGAGCGGGGGCGGTACAATGAGCAGTTCTTC. It codes for CASSLERGRYNEQFF. The complete variable domain, with remaining parts taken from reference TRBV5-1 and TRBJ2-1, reads KAGVTQTPRYLIKTRGQQVTLSCSPISGHRSVSWYQQTPGQGLQFLFEYFSETQRNKGNFPGRFSGRQFSNSRSEMNVSTLELGDSALYLCASSLERGRYNEQFFGPGTRLTVL.

The V call is TRBV29-1, the J call TRBJ1-2; 7 bases are shared with TRBD1. Per germline, CDR1 SQVTM and CDR2 ANQGSEA. The CDR3 length is 15 residues. V lost 3 bases, J lost 7 bases, and 14 bases stayed unmatched. CDR3 sequence reads: CSVDFRGAGASGYTF. Here the CDR3 DNA reads TGCAGCGTTGATTTCAGGGGGGCCGGGGCCTCTGGCTACACCTTC. Filled out from reference TRBV29-1 and TRBJ1-2, the complete variable domain reads SAVISQKPSRDICQRGTSLTIQCQVDSQVTMMFWYRQQPGQSLTLIATANQGSEATYESGFVIDKFPISRPNLTFSTLTVSNMSPEDSSIYLCSVDFRGAGASGYTFGSGTRLTVV.

The CDR3 DNA reads TGTGCCAGCAGCGAGGGAGGCACTGAAGCTTTCTTT. Its protein product is CASSEGGTEAFF. The chain uses TRBV3-1 and TRBJ1-1; D not resolved. The CDR3 totals 12 residues. Per the germline V gene, CDR1 is LGHDT and CDR2 is YNNKEL (reference sequence). Trimming cost V 5 bases and J 4 bases, with 8 bases left between them.

The sample holds a few counts of this clonotype. This chain connects TRBV6-5 to TRBJ2-5; D gene uncertain. This CDR3 contains 13 residues. Germline V lookup: CDR1 MNHEY, CDR2 SVGAGI. Trimming took off 6 bases at V and 3 bases at J, with 11 bases between the two ends. CDR3 in amino acids: CASSLGRKETQYF. For the CDR3, the DNA is TGTGCCAGCAGCCTCGGACGCAAAGAGACCCAGTACTTC.

The chain links TRBV5-6 to TRBJ2-3; D possibly corresponds to TRBD2 (5 bases). Germline V lookup: CDR1 SGHDT, CDR2 YYEEEE. The CDR3 runs 14 residues. The ends were cut back, 4 bases at V and 5 bases at J, with 14 bases in the middle. DNA of the CDR3: TGTGCCAGCAGCCCGGCCTTGGAGGTAGATACGCAGTATTTT. It translates to CASSPALEVDTQYF.

The V gene is TRBV4-3, the J gene TRBJ2-7; D gene uncertain. V gave up 1 base and J gave up 1 base, with 8 bases separating them. Germline-derived CDR1 and CDR2 are LGHNA and YSLEER. The CDR3 has 14 residues. CDR3 DNA sequence: TGCGCCAGCAGCCAAGCCAGCGAGTCCTACGAGCAGTACTTC. Translating it yields CASSQASESYEQYF.

The sample holds one count of this clonotype. The rearrangement links TRBV6-6 to TRBJ2-4, with TRBD2 as a possible D gene (6 bases). The CDR3 extends over 12 amino acids. The V and J ends lost 6 bases and 9 bases respectively, with 12 bases between them. The germline gives CDR1 MNHNY, CDR2 SVGAGI (reference sequence). The CDR3 DNA follows: TGTGCCAGCAGCCGGGTGGAGGGCATTCAGTACTTC. Encoded protein: CASSRVEGIQYF.

As DNA, the CDR3 is TGCAGCGTTCCCTGTCCCCGGTGCGGCTTTCGATCCCAGCATTTT. Translating it yields CSVPCPRCGFRSQHF. This rearrangement joins TRBV29-1 to TRBJ1-5; unclear D gene. V lost 5 bases and J 11 bases, leaving 25 bases between the germline ends. Germline V gene sequence: CDR1 SQVTM, CDR2 ANQGSEA. The CDR3 runs 15 residues.

V usage is TRBV20-1 and J usage is TRBJ2-5, with D perhaps matching TRBD1 or TRBD2 (5 bases each). Per germline, CDR1 DFQATT and CDR2 SNEGSKA (reference sequence). V gave up 7 bases and J gave up 6 bases, with 18 bases separating them. The CDR3 contains 13 residues. The CDR3 sequence: CSVPWLGVKTQYF. CDR3 DNA sequence: TGCAGTGTTCCCTGGTTGGGGGTCAAGACCCAGTACTTC.

The genes are TRBV3-1 and TRBJ1-2; tentative D call: TRBD1 (6 bases). Germline CDR1 is LGHDT and CDR2 is YNNKEL (reference sequence). Trimming shortened V by 3 bases and J by 3 bases, and 14 bases separated the two germline ends. The CDR3 is 15 residues long. The CDR3 here is CASSHRGTVHYGYTF. The CDR3 bases are TGTGCCAGCAGCCACAGGGGAACGGTGCACTATGGCTACACCTTC.

The gene calls are TRBV30 and TRBJ2-5, with TRBD2 identical over 7 bases. This CDR3 has 16 amino acids. Germline CDR1 GTSNPN, CDR2 SVGIG (reference sequence). V lost 0 bases to trimming and J lost 0 bases; unmatched junction nucleotides: 7. CDR3: CAWSVGAGMYQETQYF. As DNA, the CDR3 is TGTGCCTGGAGTGTAGGAGCGGGGATGTACCAAGAGACCCAGTACTTC.

The chain has TRBV19 and TRBJ1-5; the D gene is possibly TRBD1 (5 bases). Germline V gene sequence: CDR1 LNHDA, CDR2 SQIVND (reference sequence). The CDR3 covers 16 residues. Trimming stripped 4 bases from V and 7 bases from J, with 20 bases between. The CDR3 DNA reads TGTGCCAGTAGTAGGACCCGGGGGAGCTCGTTCCAGCCCCAGCATTTT. This sequence encodes CASSRTRGSSFQPQHF.

The V call is TRBV4-1, the J call TRBJ2-1, with TRBD2 matching over 8 bases. In germline, CDR1 is MGHRA, CDR2 YSYEKL. V lost 4 bases and J lost 10; bases outside the gene matches: 6. The CDR3 is 13 residues long. CDR3 bases: TGCGCCAGCAGCCGAATAAGACTAGCGGAGCAGTTCTTC. Residues: CASSRIRLAEQFF.

This clonotype has a single count. The genes are TRBV29-1 and TRBJ1-1; D uncertain. Germline V gene sequence: CDR1 SQVTM, CDR2 ANQGSEA. The CDR3 has 12 amino acids. The V end lost 4 bases, the J end lost 5 bases, and 11 bases lay between the germline ends. CDR3 in amino acids: CSVGESRTEAFF. As DNA, the CDR3 is TGCAGCGTTGGGGAGTCGCGGACTGAAGCTTTCTTT.

The rearrangement uses TRBV30 and TRBJ1-1, with D hard to call. V lost 0 bases, J lost 1 base, and 9 bases lay in between. Looked up from germline, CDR1 is GTSNPN and CDR2 is SVGIG (reference sequence). The CDR3 extends over 14 amino acids. The CDR3 protein is CAWSVRGRNTEAFF. The CDR3 region has the DNA TGTGCCTGGAGTGTACGAGGCAGGAACACTGAAGCTTTCTTT.

The table lists this clonotype with a count of one. J is TRBJ1-2 and V is TRBV30, with D unclear. V lost 3 bases and J 4 bases, leaving 12 bases between the germline ends. The CDR3 sequence is 13 residues long. The germline V gene has CDR1 GTSNPN and CDR2 SVGIG (reference sequence). This CDR3 reads CAWSPGRLYGYTF. The DNA of the CDR3 is TGTGCCTGGAGCCCCGGACGGCTCTATGGCTACACCTTC.